Each of the 6 T cell receptor beta chains below was sequenced from the same sample in a study of CD8 T cells in ankylosing spondylitis. TCRdb re-called the 5' RACE reads with MiXCR, one entry per CDR3 protein. Of some 140,000 distinct CDR3 sequences listed, about 6.7% are singletons. Material for sequencing was blood, either unsorted or a sorted T cell fraction (not recorded which). Source of these receptors: a female donor with ankylosing spondylitis or in good health (not recorded which).

V and J are TRBV7-9 and TRBJ1-5; no clear D. The germline V gene has CDR1 SEHNR and CDR2 FQNEAQ (reference sequence). Trimming stripped 2 bases from V and 4 bases from J, with 12 bases between. The CDR3 loop spans 15 amino acids. The CDR3 DNA follows: TGTGCCAGCAGCTTAAGTGTTACGGCTAATCAGCCCCAGCATTTT. It yields the protein CASSLSVTANQPQHF.

The table lists this clonotype with many counts. The chain has TRBV20-1 and TRBJ2-5, with a possible D match to TRBD2 (7 bases). V was pared by 6 bases and J by 5 bases, with 19 bases between. The CDR3 spans 14 residues. CDR1 is DFQATT and CDR2 is SNEGSKA in the germline V gene (reference sequence). The CDR3 coding sequence is TGCAGTGCCCAACGTGGGGGGGGCGCGGAGACCCAGTACTTC. Translating it yields CSAQRGGGAETQYF.

This clonotype has at least ten counts. The chain employs TRBV11-2 and TRBJ2-4; D may be TRBD1 or TRBD2 (5 bases each). Trimming left V 5 bases short and J 8 bases short, with 16 bases between. Germline V gene lookup returns CDR1 SGHAT and CDR2 FQNNGV. This CDR3 comprises 14 residues. CDR3 sequence: CASSLISGTDIQYF. CDR3 in DNA: TGTGCCAGCAGCCTAATCTCAGGGACGGACATTCAGTACTTC.

This clonotype has a count of ten or more. The J gene is TRBJ2-3, the V gene TRBV12-3 or TRBV12-4; 7 bases fit TRBD2. V shed 1 base, J shed 5 bases, and the junction held 3 bases outside the gene matches. CDR3 length equals 14 residues. The CDR3 DNA sequence: TGTGCCAGCAGTTTAGAGTCTAGCGGAGATACGCAGTATTTT. Encoded protein: CASSLESSGDTQYF.

This clonotype was recorded a few times. The chain joins TRBV30 to TRBJ1-1; D is ambiguous. CDR1 is GTSNPN and CDR2 is SVGIG in the germline V gene (reference sequence). The V and J ends lost 1 base and 6 bases respectively, with 6 bases between them. CDR3 size: 11 residues. In nucleotides, the CDR3 is TGTGCCTGGAGTGACCCGGCTGAAGCTTTCTTT. It specifies CAWSDPAEAFF.

The gene calls are TRBV12-3 or TRBV12-4 and TRBJ1-3; 10 positions agree with TRBD1. V lost 6 bases to trimming and J lost 3 bases; unmatched junction nucleotides: 11. The CDR3 loop spans 17 amino acids. CDR3 loop: CASSPRRQGAVGNTIYF. The CDR3 DNA reads as TGTGCCAGCAGCCCCAGAAGACAGGGGGCAGTTGGAAACACCATATATTTT.